A selection of T cell receptor beta chains follows, all from one sample in a study of cytomegalovirus exposure and HLA in healthy donors. Measured with immunoSEQ multiplex PCR; TCRdb has only the in-frame clones, and not every one. The sample records about 110,000 clones, over 60% being singletons. The sequenced sample consisted of PBMCs. These receptor sequences come from a young man in good health and CMV-seropositive. Both conserved end residues are part of each CDR3.

v_gene,j_gene,CDR3aa
TRBV7-9,TRBJ2-1,CASSLRRDNEQFF
TRBV5-4,TRBJ2-1,CASSPGTSGGILYNEQFF
TRBV5-1,TRBJ1-2,CASSWSRTGDYGYTF
TRBV19,TRBJ1-5,CASSIPGGVYSNQPQHF
TRBV4-1,TRBJ2-7,CASTQPIGEHSYEQYF
TRBV4-3,TRBJ2-3,CASSQELSGGSTDTQYF
TRBV19,TRBJ2-1,CASTLSGGPVQQFF
TRBV6-5,TRBJ2-5,CASSQLAGGPETQYF
TRBV2,TRBJ2-7,CASCRDGQYEQYF
TRBV6-5,TRBJ2-7,CASSYWAGGSYEQYF
TRBV7-9,TRBJ1-3,CASSPPRTGVGNTIYF
TRBV7-2,TRBJ2-2,CASSLRQATSPSNTGELFF
TRBV10-3,TRBJ1-6,CAIRGEQGESSPLHF
TRBV15,TRBJ1-1,CATSRDLFGSPNTEAFF
TRBV10-3,TRBJ2-1,CAIKSGGGNSYNEQFF
TRBV7-9,TRBJ1-5,CASSLFGDSQPQHF
TRBV6-5,TRBJ1-2,CASSGGLYGYTF
TRBV30,TRBJ1-6,CAWSLVGGRTYNSPLHF
TRBV14,TRBJ2-7,CASSPPGRGLYEQYF
TRBV4-1,TRBJ1-5,CASSRLPVGTGDQPQHF
TRBV11-3,TRBJ2-1,CASRPPGQGIANEQFF
TRBV6-5,TRBJ1-1,CASSYRQENTEAFF
TRBV25-1,TRBJ2-1,CASSEGQGDTNEQFF
TRBV5-4,TRBJ2-5,CASSLGLAGGSETQYF
TRBV19,TRBJ1-1,CASSQLQAQGSNTEAFF
TRBV6-5,TRBJ2-7,CASRPRGQIYEQYF
TRBV5-1,TRBJ1-2,CASSLRGGSSHGYTF
TRBV27,TRBJ1-2,CASSLYRPGVYGYTF
TRBV29-1,TRBJ1-2,CSVHLRTGDGYTF
TRBV7-8,TRBJ2-3,CASNPTRGKRTDTQYF
TRBV7-2,TRBJ2-5,CASSPGLAGAQETQYF
TRBV2,TRBJ1-3,CASSGQGSGSGNTIYF
TRBV6-6,TRBJ2-1,CASSYSADEQFF